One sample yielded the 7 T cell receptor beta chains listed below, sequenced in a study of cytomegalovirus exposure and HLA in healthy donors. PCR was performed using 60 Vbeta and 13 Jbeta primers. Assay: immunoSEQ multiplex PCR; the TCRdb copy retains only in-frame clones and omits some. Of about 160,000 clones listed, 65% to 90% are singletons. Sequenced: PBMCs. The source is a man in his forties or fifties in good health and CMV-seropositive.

The CDR3 region is CASSWGTGMNTEAFF. In DNA form, the CDR3 reads TGTGCCAGCAGCTGGGGGACAGGGATGAACACTGAAGCTTTCTTT. The genes are TRBV7-3 and TRBJ1-1, with 9 nucleotides matching TRBD1. The CDR3 length is 15 residues. Trimming removed 4 bases from V and 0 bases from J; junction bases left unmatched: 3. Germline V lookup: CDR1 SGHTA, CDR2 FQGTGA.

This CDR3 reads CASSFAAANTEAFF. The CDR3 coding sequence is TGTGCCAGCAGCTTCGCGGCGGCGAACACTGAAGCTTTCTTT. The rearrangement uses TRBV5-4 and TRBJ1-1, with unresolved D. Looked up from germline, CDR1 is SGHNT and CDR2 is YYREEE (reference sequence). The ends were cut back, 2 bases at V and 1 base at J, with 9 bases in the middle. The CDR3 spans 14 residues.

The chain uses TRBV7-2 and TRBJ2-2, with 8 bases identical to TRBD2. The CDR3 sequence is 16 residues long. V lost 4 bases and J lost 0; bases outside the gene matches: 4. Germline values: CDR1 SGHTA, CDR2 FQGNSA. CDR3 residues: CASSSLAGANTGELFF. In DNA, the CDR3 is TGTGCCAGCAGCTCCCTAGCGGGTGCGAACACCGGGGAGCTGTTTTTT.

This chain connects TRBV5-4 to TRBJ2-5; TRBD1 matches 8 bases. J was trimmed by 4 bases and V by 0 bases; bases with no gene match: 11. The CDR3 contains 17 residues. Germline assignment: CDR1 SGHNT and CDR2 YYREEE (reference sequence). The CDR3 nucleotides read TGTGCCAGCAGCTTGGCTCAGGGGGCGCGGTTAGGAGAGACCCAGTACTTC. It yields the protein CASSLAQGARLGETQYF.

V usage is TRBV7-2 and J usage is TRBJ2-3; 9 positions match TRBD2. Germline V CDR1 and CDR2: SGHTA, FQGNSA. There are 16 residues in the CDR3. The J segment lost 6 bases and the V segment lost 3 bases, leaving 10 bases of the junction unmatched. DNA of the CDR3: TGTGCCAGCAGCTTTGCCGGGACTAGCATAGCTGATACGCAGTATTTT. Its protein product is CASSFAGTSIADTQYF.

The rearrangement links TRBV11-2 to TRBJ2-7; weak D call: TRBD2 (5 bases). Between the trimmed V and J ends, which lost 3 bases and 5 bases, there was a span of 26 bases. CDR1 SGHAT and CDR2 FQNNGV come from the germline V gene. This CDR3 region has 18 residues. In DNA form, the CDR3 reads TGTGCCAGCAGCTTCCCGAAAAACCACACGGCGAGGAGGAACGAGCAGTACTTC. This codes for CASSFPKNHTARRNEQYF.

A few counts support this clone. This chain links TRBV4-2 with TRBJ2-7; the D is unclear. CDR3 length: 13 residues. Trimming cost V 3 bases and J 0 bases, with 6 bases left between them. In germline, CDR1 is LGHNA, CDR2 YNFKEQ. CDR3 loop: CASSHPSSYEQYF. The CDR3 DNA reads TGTGCCAGCAGCCATCCCAGCTCCTACGAGCAGTACTTC.